A single sample is the source of the 12 T cell receptor beta chains below, sequenced in a study of blood T cell repertoires in COVID-19. Libraries were prepared by immunoSEQ multiplex PCR; TCRdb keeps only in-frame clonotypes and omits some of them. The data show under 300,000 clones, with 85% to 90% seen just once and less than 4.5% held by the top ten. The sequencing sample was made of peripheral blood. These receptors were taken from a man between 18 and 29 years old with active or convalescent COVID-19.

V and J are TRBV27 and TRBJ1-2; the D gene is possibly TRBD1 (6 bases). Germline V gene lookup returns CDR1 MNHEY and CDR2 SMNVEV (reference sequence). CDR3 length equals 13 residues. V lost 3 bases and J 5 bases, leaving 10 bases between the germline ends. The CDR3 DNA follows: TGTGCCAGCAGTTTTCAGGGGCCTTATGGCTACACCTTC. Translating gives CASSFQGPYGYTF.

The chain links TRBV5-1 to TRBJ1-6; TRBD1 matches at 7 bases. The CDR3 loop spans 13 amino acids. Losses at the gene ends were 7 bases for V and 4 bases for J; bases not matched to a gene: 2. Germline CDR1 and CDR2: SGHRS and YFSETQ. CDR3 sequence (DNA): TGCGCCAGCGGGACAGCTTATAATTCACCCCTCCACTTT. Translating it yields CASGTAYNSPLHF.

J is TRBJ2-1 and V is TRBV28; 8 bases map to TRBD2. The V segment lost 5 bases and the J segment 8 bases; nucleotides outside the gene matches: 5. CDR3 length equals 13 residues. CDR1 and CDR2 from the germline V gene are MDHEN and SYDVKM. The CDR3 nucleotides read TGTGCCAGCAGTCCCACTAGCGGTGATGAGCAGTTCTTC. Residues: CASSPTSGDEQFF.

The gene calls are TRBV13 and TRBJ1-1; D remains unclear. CDR1 is PRHDT and CDR2 is FYEKMQ in the germline V gene (reference sequence). The CDR3 has 15 amino acids. Trimming removed 5 bases from V and 1 base from J, with 14 bases in between. The CDR3 DNA sequence: TGTGCCAGCAGCCCCCAGGTTACCGCGAACACTGAAGCTTTCTTT. As protein: CASSPQVTANTEAFF.

The chain uses TRBV18 and TRBJ1-2; unclear D gene. CDR1 and CDR2 from the germline V gene are KGHSH and LQKENI. V lost 3 bases to trimming and J lost 4 bases, with 9 bases between them. The CDR3 is 13 amino acids. CDR3 region: CASSPRSIYGYTF. DNA for the CDR3: TGTGCCAGCTCACCCCGGTCGATCTATGGCTACACCTTC.

V is TRBV21-1 and J is TRBJ2-7; the table's D gene call, TRBD2, was not cross checked with the DNA. TRBV21-1 is a pseudogene locus. There are 14 residues in the CDR3. The CDR3: CASSEGLAVYEQYF. CDR3 in DNA: TGTGCCAGCAGCGAGGGACTAGCCGTCTACGAGCAGTACTTC.

The chain joins TRBV2 to TRBJ2-2, with 9 bases fitting TRBD2. V lost 4 bases and J lost 0; bases outside the gene matches: 6. The CDR3 is 17 residues long. The V gene's germline CDR1 is SNHLY and CDR2 FYNNEI. The CDR3 DNA reads TGTGCCAGCAGTGTCCCTTCTAGCGGGGCGAACACCGGGGAGCTGTTTTTT. This sequence encodes CASSVPSSGANTGELFF.

The chain links TRBV18 to TRBJ2-7; 7 positions agree with TRBD2. V gave up 3 bases and J gave up 3 bases; unmatched junction bases: 8. Germline V CDR1 and CDR2: KGHSH, LQKENI. This CDR3 spans 15 amino acids. CDR3 nucleotides: TGTGCCAGCTCACCGGTAGGGTCTAGCGGCTACGAGCAGTACTTC. Its protein product is CASSPVGSSGYEQYF.

The V call is TRBV5-6, the J call TRBJ1-2; possibly TRBD1 for D (6 bases). V shed 1 base and J shed 11 bases, with 12 bases lying between them. This CDR3 contains 12 residues. Looked up from germline, CDR1 is SGHDT and CDR2 is YYEEEE. As DNA, the CDR3 is TGTGCCAGCAGCTTGCAAGGGGGTGGATACACCTTC. Protein sequence: CASSLQGGGYTF.

The chain uses TRBV19 and TRBJ2-3; 14 bases are a match to TRBD2. The germline CDR1 and CDR2 sequences are LNHDA and SQIVND (reference sequence). The V and J ends lost 2 bases and 2 bases, in that order; junction bases with no gene match: 6. The CDR3 has 18 amino acids. The CDR3 DNA is TGTGCCAGTAGTATATACCCGGGACTAGCGGGGGCCACAGATACGCAGTATTTT. This sequence encodes CASSIYPGLAGATDTQYF. The whole variable domain, filled in from reference TRBV19 and TRBJ2-3, reads DGGITQSPKYLFRKEGQNVTLSCEQNLNHDAMYWYRQDPGQGLRLIYYSQIVNDFQKGDIAEGYSVSREKKESFPLTVTSAQKNPTAFYLCASSIYPGLAGATDTQYFGPGTRLTVL.

The chain is built from TRBV11-1 and TRBJ2-2; weak D call: TRBD1 (6 bases). The CDR3 has 15 residues. V was clipped by 5 bases and J by 2 bases, with 12 bases between them. CDR1 is SGHAT and CDR2 is FQDESV in the germline V gene (reference sequence). CDR3 DNA: TGTGCCAGCAGCCCCTGGGGGACAAACACCGGGGAGCTGTTTTTT. This gives the protein CASSPWGTNTGELFF. The whole variable domain, remainder taken from reference TRBV11-1 and TRBJ2-2, is EAEVAQSPRYKITEKSQAVAFWCDPISGHATLYWYRQILGQGPELLVQFQDESVVDDSQLPKDRFSAERLKGVDSTLKIQPAELGDSAMYLCASSPWGTNTGELFFGEGSRLTVL.

The V call is TRBV27, the J call TRBJ1-1, with a possible D match to TRBD1 (5 bases). From germline, CDR1 is MNHEY and CDR2 SMNVEV (reference sequence). This CDR3 spans 13 amino acids. V lost 3 bases to trimming and J lost 8 bases, with 13 bases between them. CDR3 nucleotide sequence: TGTGCCAGCAGTTTTGACTGGGGGGGAGAAGCTTTCTTT. It encodes CASSFDWGGEAFF.